These 27 T cell receptor beta chains were all obtained from the same sample, sequenced in a study of T cells in women clearing cervical HPV infection (dated by TCRdb to 2017 to 2018). Library method: the immunoSEQ multiplex PCR assay. Not all clones reach the TCRdb copy of this immuneACCESS table, which keeps in-frame sequences only. Checked studies attribute under half of the gap to unresolved V genes and leave the rest unexplained. The sample's clone listing holds over 25,000 clones. The biggest ten clones account for roughly 17% of the sample. The sample taken for sequencing was blood buffy coat. Receptor source: a woman aged 18 to 75 with a cervical HPV16 infection that either progressed to CIN3+ or cleared (not recorded which).

With respect to this clone: The read ends 3 residues before the CDR3 terminus; that terminus is restored from the germline J gene. The chain links TRBV11-2 to TRBJ2-7, with D tentatively TRBD1 (5 bases). This CDR3 has 14 residues. The V end was cut by 0 bases, the J end by 4 bases, with 10 bases between. Per the germline V gene, CDR1 is SGHAT and CDR2 is FQNNGV. The CDR3 sequence: CASSLENRRYEQYF. CDR3 bases read: TGTGCCAGCAGCTTAGAGAACAGGCGGTACGAG.

CDR3 bases read: TGTGCCAGCTCACCACCTACAGGGGTCAGCTCCTACGAC. Its translation is CASSPPTGVSSYD. The complete CDR3 sequence is CASSPPTGVSSYDYTF. The rearrangement joins TRBV18 to TRBJ1-2; 7 positions match TRBD1. Coverage ceases 3 residues before the CDR3 finishes, and the germline J gene fills in the end. The CDR3 runs to 16 residues. CDR1 is KGHSH and CDR2 is LQKENI in the germline V gene.

By frequency, this clone registers medium-sized (0.01 to 0.1%). The read ends 3 residues before the CDR3 terminus; that terminus is restored from the germline J gene. The rearrangement uses TRBV10-3 and TRBJ1-6; 7 nucleotides agree with TRBD1. Looked up from germline, CDR1 is ENHRY and CDR2 is SYGVKD. The V gene end was trimmed by 7 bases and the J gene end by 2 bases; junction bases not matched to a gene: 5. The CDR3 contains 15 residues. CDR3 DNA, as far as it was read: TGTGCCATCAACGAGGGGGCCACCTATAATTCACCC. Translating it yields CAINEGATYNSP. The full CDR3 protein is CAINEGATYNSPLHF.

A remark on this clone: The read terminates 3 residues ahead of where the CDR3 ends, so the germline J gene completes it. V is TRBV19 and J is TRBJ1-1; D perhaps matches TRBD1 (6 bases). The CDR3 contains 17 residues. Deletions cut 5 bases from V and 3 bases from J, with 22 bases between. CDR1 LNHDA and CDR2 SQIVND come from the germline V gene (reference sequence). The sequenced part of the CDR3 DNA is TGTGCCAGTAGTCCCCCTGTGTGGGGGCAAAACGACACTGAA. Translation gives CASSPPVWGQNDTE. The whole CDR3 is CASSPPVWGQNDTEAFF.

The CDR3 protein is CASVPTGGTDTQYF. CDR3 bases read: TGTGCCAGCGTCCCCACAGGGGGCACAGATACG. The chain is built from TRBV6-2 or TRBV6-3 and TRBJ2-3; 7 positions match TRBD1. The observed sequence ends 3 residues before the CDR3 terminus, with the missing tail filled in from the germline J gene. J was trimmed by 1 base and V by 8 bases; bases with no gene match: 6. The CDR3 contains 14 residues. Germline assignment: CDR1 MNHEY and CDR2 SVGEGT.

Note on this clone: The observed sequence ends 3 residues before the CDR3 terminus, with the missing tail filled in from the germline J gene. The chain couples TRBV2 to TRBJ2-3, with TRBD1 matching 11 bases. The CDR3 has 15 amino acids. The germline gives CDR1 SNHLY, CDR2 FYNNEI. CDR3 bases read: TGTGCCAGCAGTGACCGGACAGGGGGCGATCAGCCG. It specifies CASSDRTGGDQP. The CDR3 in its entirety is CASSDRTGGDQPQYF. Full variable domain (rest looked up from reference TRBV2 and TRBJ2-3): EPEVTQTPSHQVTQMGQEVILRCVPISNHLYFYWYRQILGQKVEFLVSFYNNEISEKSEIFDDQFSVERPDGSNFTLKIRSTKLEDSAMYFCASSDRTGGDQPQYFGPGTRLTVL.

Its frequency marks this clone as medium-sized. The read ends 3 residues before the CDR3 terminus; that terminus is restored from the germline J gene. The J gene is TRBJ2-5, the V gene TRBV18, with D perhaps matching TRBD1 (7 bases). The CDR3 has 14 amino acids. From germline, CDR1 is KGHSH and CDR2 LQKENI. Trimming left V 4 bases short and J 2 bases short, with 11 bases between. The CDR3 region is CASSRGTAQETQYF. The DNA read from the CDR3 is TGTGCCAGCTCACGCGGGACAGCTCAAGAGACC.

On this clone itself: The read terminates 3 residues ahead of where the CDR3 ends, so the germline J gene completes it. The V call is TRBV11-2, the J call TRBJ2-3; 8 bases are a match to TRBD2. The CDR3 runs 14 residues. Germline V gives CDR1 SGHAT, CDR2 FQNNGV. J gave up 6 bases and V 5 bases, and 7 bases lay outside the gene matches. The sequenced CDR3 bases are TGTGCCAGCAGCCCCAATAGCGGGATGGATACG. This gives the protein CASSPNSGMDT. The entire CDR3 sequence reads CASSPNSGMDTQYF.

Comment on this clone: With the read ending 3 residues before the CDR3 end, the germline J gene is used to fill in that end. The rearrangement uses TRBV20-1 and TRBJ1-2; D gene uncertain. CDR1 is DFQATT, CDR2 SNEGSKA, per germline (reference sequence). V shed 5 bases and J shed 2 bases, with 9 bases lying between them. The CDR3 runs to 12 residues. Incomplete CDR3 DNA: TGCAGTGCTGTCCAGGCGAACTATGGC. This translates into CSAVQANYG. The CDR3, in full, reads CSAVQANYGYTF.

A note on this clone: The read terminates 3 residues before the CDR3 end, so the remaining end is supplied by the germline J gene. The V gene is TRBV29-1, the J gene TRBJ2-3, with TRBD1 matching over 10 bases. Germline V gene sequence: CDR1 SQVTM, CDR2 ANQGSEA. The CDR3 sequence is 13 residues long. Trimming at V came to 7 bases and at J to 6 bases, leaving 7 bases not matched to a gene. The part of the CDR3 DNA that was read is TGCAGCGGCCTAGACAGGGGGCGGGATACG. Its translation is CSGLDRGRDT. The whole CDR3 reads CSGLDRGRDTQYF.

A word on this clone: The DNA ends 3 residues before the CDR3 does, and the rest of the CDR3 is filled in from the germline J gene. This sequence joins TRBV12-3 or TRBV12-4 and TRBJ1-1; 8 nucleotides align to TRBD1. The CDR3 is made up of 15 amino acids. Losses at the gene ends were 5 bases for V and 0 bases for J; bases not matched to a gene: 5. Partial CDR3 DNA: TGTGCCAGCAGTCGTATGACAGGGGTGAACACTGAA. It translates to CASSRMTGVNTE. The whole CDR3 region reads CASSRMTGVNTEAFF.

Details on this clone: The read ends 3 residues early relative to the CDR3; the germline J gene fills the gap. The chain couples TRBV20-1 to TRBJ2-7; TRBD2 agrees at 10 bases. The germline CDR1 and CDR2 sequences are DFQATT and SNEGSKA (reference sequence). The J segment lost 1 base and the V segment lost 0 bases, leaving 3 bases of the junction unmatched. There are 15 residues in the CDR3. The CDR3 sequence is CSAREGLASSYEQYF. CDR3 DNA, as far as it was read: TGCAGTGCTAGAGAGGGACTAGCGAGTTCCTACGAG.

Notes on this clone: Read data end 3 residues before the CDR3 end; the end is taken from the germline J gene. The chain couples TRBV5-5 to TRBJ2-1; D possibly corresponds to TRBD2 (6 bases). Per the germline V gene, CDR1 is SGHKS and CDR2 is YYEKEE (reference sequence). The CDR3 consists of 14 residues. Trimming cost V 2 bases and J 6 bases, with 12 bases left between them. Partial CDR3 DNA: TGTGCCAGCAGCTTTTCGGGGGATGGCAATGAG. Residues: CASSFSGDGNE. The CDR3, in full, reads CASSFSGDGNEQFF.

A note on this clone: The read gets to within 3 residues of the CDR3 end, and the germline J gene fills in the rest. This sample includes further DNA sequences coding for the same CDR3. The chain combines TRBV20-1 with TRBJ2-1, with 10 bases that match TRBD1. V was clipped by 3 bases and J by 0 bases; unmatched bases: 5. CDR3 length equals 16 residues. Germline CDR1 is DFQATT and CDR2 is SNEGSKA (reference sequence). The part of the CDR3 DNA that was read is TGCAGTGCTAGGGGACAGGGGTTTAGCTCCTACAATGAG. It is translated as CSARGQGFSSYNE. Given in full, the CDR3 is CSARGQGFSSYNEQFF.

Concerning this clone itself: Coverage ceases 3 residues before the CDR3 finishes, and the germline J gene fills in the end. The V call is TRBV2, the J call TRBJ1-5, with D possibly being TRBD1 (5 bases). The CDR3 runs to 14 residues. The germline V gene encodes CDR1 SNHLY and CDR2 FYNNEI. The germline V and J ends were trimmed by 6 bases and 4 bases, with 13 bases remaining between them. Here the CDR3 reads CASRAGGGNQPQHF. Incomplete CDR3 DNA: TGTGCCAGCAGGGCCGGGGGAGGTAATCAGCCC.

With regard to this clone: The read falls 3 residues short of the CDR3 end, and the missing part is taken from the germline J gene. This rearrangement joins TRBV20-1 to TRBJ1-4, with D perhaps matching TRBD1 (5 bases). Germline loops: CDR1 DFQATT, CDR2 SNEGSKA (reference sequence). CDR3 length: 11 residues. The part of the CDR3 DNA that was read is TGCAGTGCTAGATTGGGGGGTCAA. Protein: CSARLGGQ. The full CDR3 sequence reads CSARLGGQLFF.

To note about this clone: The read stops 3 residues short of the end of the CDR3; the missing end is completed from the germline J gene. The rearrangement uses TRBV18 and TRBJ1-2; 9 bases line up with TRBD1. The CDR3 has 16 amino acids. Germline assignment: CDR1 KGHSH and CDR2 LQKENI. CDR3 sequence: CASSPPETGGTDTYTF. Partial CDR3 DNA: TGTGCCAGCTCACCACCTGAAACAGGGGGCACAGATACC.

Comment on this clone: The CDR3 is cut off 3 residues early in the read; its end comes from the germline J gene. V gene TRBV7-6 combines with J gene TRBJ1-1; possibly TRBD1 for D (6 bases). The CDR3 covers 13 residues. V was shortened by 2 bases and J by 3 bases, with 7 bases between the two germline ends. Germline V gene data show CDR1 as SGHVS and CDR2 as FNYEAQ. The CDR3 sequence is CASSLQGYTEAFF. The part of the CDR3 DNA that was read is TGTGCCAGCAGCTTACAGGGGTACACTGAA.

Regarding this clone: The read falls 3 residues short of the CDR3 end, and the missing part is taken from the germline J gene. The chain has TRBV6-1 and TRBJ1-2, with unresolved D. Germline V gene sequence: CDR1 MNHNS, CDR2 SASEGT. CDR3 length: 13 amino acids. CDR3 bases read: TGTGCCAGCAGTGAATCCCGTAACAATGAC. Protein: CASSESRNND. The complete CDR3 sequence is CASSESRNNDYTF.

Remarks on this clone: The read comes to an end 3 residues before the CDR3 does, leaving the germline J gene to fill in the end. The V gene is TRBV20-1, the J gene TRBJ1-1, with D perhaps TRBD1 (6 bases). This CDR3 comprises 14 residues. V shed 4 bases and J shed 4 bases, with 16 bases lying between them. Germline V lookup: CDR1 DFQATT, CDR2 SNEGSKA (reference sequence). CDR3 region: CSAIRGEGGTEAFF. The sequenced CDR3 bases are TGCAGTGCTATTCGGGGGGAGGGGGGCACTGAA.

CDR3 DNA, as far as it was read: TGCAGTGCTAGAGCCAAGGACAGGAGCTCCTATAATTCACCG. Amino acid sequence: CSARAKDRSSYNSP. The complete CDR3 protein is CSARAKDRSSYNSPLFF. The V and J genes are TRBV20-1 and TRBJ2-2; 7 bases fit TRBD1. The missing CDR3 end, 3 residues past where the read stops, is filled in from the germline J gene. The CDR3 totals 17 residues. Germline-derived CDR1 and CDR2 are DFQATT and SNEGSKA (reference sequence).

Note on this clone: The CDR3 end falls 3 residues outside the read, so it is completed with the germline J gene. This sample also contains other DNA sequences that code for the same CDR3. The chain has TRBV5-6 and TRBJ2-7; D unclear. Trimming pared 0 bases from V and 4 bases from J, leaving 2 bases between. Looked up from germline, CDR1 is SGHDT and CDR2 is YYEEEE. The CDR3 is 11 amino acids. CDR3 DNA, as far as it was read: TGTGCCAGCAGCTTGGCTTACGAG. Translated: CASSLAYE. The whole CDR3 reads CASSLAYEQYF.

Turning to this clone: The read stops 3 residues short of the end of the CDR3; the missing end is completed from the germline J gene. The chain carries TRBV18 and TRBJ2-3; possibly TRBD1 for D (6 bases). Per germline, CDR1 KGHSH and CDR2 LQKENI. CDR3 size: 13 residues. This CDR3 reads CASSLGLYRAQYF. CDR3 DNA, as far as it was read: TGTGCCAGCTCCCTGGGTCTATACAGGGCG.

Remarks on this clone: The read ends 3 residues before the CDR3 terminus; that terminus is restored from the germline J gene. J is TRBJ1-1 and V is TRBV6-2 or TRBV6-3; 7 nucleotides agree with TRBD1. CDR1 is MNHEY, CDR2 SVGEGT, per germline. This CDR3 contains 16 residues. With 4 bases clipped from V and 1 base from J, the junction kept 9 bases outside the gene matches. CDR3 loop: CASSFGRGNTNTEAFF. The part of the CDR3 DNA that was read is TGTGCCAGCAGTTTCGGCAGGGGGAATACGAACACTGAA.

Remarks on this clone: The CDR3 end falls 3 residues outside the read, so it is completed with the germline J gene. The rearrangement uses TRBV7-9 and TRBJ2-2; 9 nucleotides match TRBD1. Germline V CDR1 and CDR2: SEHNR, FQNEAQ (reference sequence). The CDR3 is 14 residues long. CDR3 DNA (partial): TGTGCCAGCAGAAGGACAGGGGAAAATTCACCG. This gives the protein CASRRTGENSP. The entire CDR3 is CASRRTGENSPLFF.

In regard to this clone: The observed sequence ends 3 residues before the CDR3 terminus, with the missing tail filled in from the germline J gene. The chain links TRBV11-2 to TRBJ2-7, with 7 bases that match TRBD2. Per germline, CDR1 SGHAT and CDR2 FQNNGV. Trimming took 3 bases from V and 1 from J; bases not matched to a gene: 6. This CDR3 has 15 amino acids. The CDR3 reads CASSLGRGLSYEQYF. Incomplete CDR3 DNA: TGTGCCAGCAGCTTGGGGAGGGGTCTTTCCTACGAG.

Note on this clone: The read ends 3 residues before the CDR3 terminus; that terminus is restored from the germline J gene. This rearrangement joins TRBV7-2 to TRBJ1-2; 7 nucleotides align to TRBD1. Germline-derived CDR1 and CDR2 are SGHTA and FQGNSA. The CDR3 is 17 amino acids. The CDR3 is CASSLAFLGQQPYDYTF. Partial CDR3 DNA: TGTGCCAGCAGCTTAGCGTTTTTGGGACAGCAGCCCTACGAC.